Listed below are T cell receptor beta chains from one sample, sequenced in a study of cytomegalovirus exposure and HLA in healthy donors. Assay used: immunoSEQ multiplex PCR; TCRdb lists only in-frame clones, some missing. The sample lists some 150,000 clones; approximately 78% were seen once. The sample taken for sequencing was PBMCs. The receptors derive from a woman in her 30s in good health and CMV-seropositive. Both conserved end residues are part of each CDR3. The D gene is left open where the match is weak.

>.|TRBV5-1|TRBJ2-5
CASSLALNEQETQYF
>TRBD1|TRBV7-3|TRBJ2-2
CASSPDRAANTGELFF
>TRBD1|TRBV10-3|TRBJ2-7
CAISVTGGEHEQYF
>TRBD2|TRBV9|TRBJ2-3
CASSVGGGISTDTQYF
>TRBD2|TRBV28|TRBJ2-7
CASNFWAGGPSTSYEQYF
>TRBD1|TRBV5-6|TRBJ1-2
CASSRTGEHGYTF
>.|TRBV2|TRBJ2-1
CASMTENEQFF
>.|TRBV6-5|TRBJ1-1
CASSGRGGLAFF
>.|TRBV5-4|TRBJ2-2
CASSWDTQNTGELFF
>.|TRBV9|TRBJ1-1
CASSVARGTEAFF
>TRBD1|TRBV11-2|TRBJ1-1
CASSFTTGMNTEAFF
>.|TRBV6-5|.
CASSRKYRAPYEQYF
>TRBD2|TRBV7-6|TRBJ2-2
CASSSEGGGAGELFF
>TRBD1|TRBV14|TRBJ2-3
CASSQEYGTGFVTDTQYF
>TRBD2|TRBV9|TRBJ2-3
CASSAGGRGDTQYF
>.|TRBV2|TRBJ1-5
CASSEGSPQHF
>TRBD1|TRBV5-6|TRBJ2-2
CASSSGQGMTGELFF
>.|TRBV4-3|TRBJ1-2
CASSQDWRERLWGYTF
>TRBD2|TRBV7-6|TRBJ2-3
CASSRGLDDTQYF
>.|TRBV5-1|TRBJ1-1
CASSLNSGMNTEAFF
>.|TRBV9|TRBJ1-4
CASSALGLDEKLFF
>.|TRBV7-8|TRBJ2-7
CASSLVTGRTYEQYF
>.|TRBV7-2|TRBJ1-5
CASSLKYGGNQPQHF
>.|TRBV19|TRBJ2-7
CASSISLADRPNSYEQYF
>TRBD2|TRBV7-3|TRBJ2-1
CASSLRGTSELNEQFF
>.|TRBV5-6|TRBJ1-2
CASALTGANRYTF
>.|TRBV9|TRBJ1-1
CASSVGGGSTEAFF
>.|TRBV7-9|TRBJ2-7
CATSTAYEQYF
>TRBD1|TRBV5-8|TRBJ1-5
CASSLAGGSNQPQHF
>.|TRBV28|TRBJ1-5
CASISGPNRDQPQHF
>TRBD1|TRBV5-6|TRBJ1-2
CASSFDDRVGGYTF
>.|TRBV6-5|TRBJ1-1
CASSLGATEAFF
>.|TRBV19|TRBJ1-3
CASRKLSSGNTIYF
>.|TRBV7-9|TRBJ2-7
CASSLRQGREQYF
>.|TRBV28|TRBJ2-3
CASSLIGGARTDTQYF
>.|TRBV6-5|TRBJ2-3
CASSSRAGARTDTQYF
>.|TRBV7-2|TRBJ2-4
CASSPDRNKNIQYF
>TRBD1|TRBV7-9|TRBJ2-1
CSSSPHRDRHYNEQFF
>.|TRBV13|TRBJ2-2
CASSSRTKNTGELFF
>.|TRBV27|TRBJ1-5
CASWDRKGGNQPQHF
>.|TRBV4-2|TRBJ1-1
CASSQGSGRARMNTEAFF
>.|TRBV6-5|TRBJ1-4
CASSLQPGSEKLFF
>.|TRBV7-2|TRBJ1-2
CASSSRTNYGYTF